The 29 T cell receptor beta chains reported below all come from one sample, sequenced in a study of T cell responses to AZD1222 COVID-19 vaccine. Here immunoSEQ multiplex PCR was the method, and the copy in TCRdb shows in-frame clones only, minus some. The data show about 87,000 clones, with roughly 90% seen just once and more than 7.5% held by the top ten. The material was peripheral blood, obtained on day 0 of AZD1222 vaccination. Receptors originate from an adult in good health.

This rearrangement joins TRBV5-5 to TRBJ2-5; maybe TRBD1 (6 bases). Germline CDR1 is SGHKS and CDR2 is YYEKEE (reference sequence). The CDR3 is 16 residues long. Between the trimmed V and J ends, which lost 4 bases and 4 bases, there was a span of 20 bases. CDR3 DNA: TGTGCCAGCAGCCCTCGGACAGCAAGCAGGGGAGAGACCCAGTACTTC. It is translated as CASSPRTASRGETQYF.

The rearrangement joins TRBV5-1 to TRBJ1-2, with 7 nucleotides matching TRBD1. V shed 3 bases, J shed 6 bases, and the junction held 5 bases outside the gene matches. Germline CDR1 reads SGHRS; CDR2 reads YFSETQ. The length of the CDR3 is 13 residues. In nucleotides, the CDR3 is TGCGCCAGCAGCTACAGGGGAGATGATGGCTACACCTTC. This sequence encodes CASSYRGDDGYTF. The full variable domain, rest sourced from reference TRBV5-1 and TRBJ1-2, is KAGVTQTPRYLIKTRGQQVTLSCSPISGHRSVSWYQQTPGQGLQFLFEYFSETQRNKGNFPGRFSGRQFSNSRSEMNVSTLELGDSALYLCASSYRGDDGYTFGSGTRLTVV.

This clone showed up many times. The genes are TRBV18 and TRBJ1-3; 9 bases align to TRBD1. The germline V gene has CDR1 KGHSH and CDR2 LQKENI. The CDR3 is 16 residues long. V shed 2 bases, J shed 7 bases, and the junction held 9 bases outside the gene matches. CDR3 nucleotides: TGTGCCAGCTCACCATCATCCGGGACAGGGAAGAACACCATATATTTT. It codes for CASSPSSGTGKNTIYF.

The rearrangement uses TRBV7-2 and TRBJ2-2; D may be TRBD1 (6 bases). CDR3 length: 16 residues. Trimming stripped 1 base from V and 2 bases from J, with 11 bases between. CDR1 and CDR2 (germline): SGHTA, FQGNSA. CDR3 sequence (DNA): TGTGCCAGCAGCTTAGAGGGCAGGGGTAACACCGGGGAGCTGTTTTTT. Translated, it gives CASSLEGRGNTGELFF.

V usage is TRBV7-8 and J usage is TRBJ2-7, with a possible D match to TRBD1 (6 bases). Germline V gene sequence: CDR1 SGHVS, CDR2 FQNEAQ. Between the trimmed V and J ends, which lost 2 bases and 3 bases, there was a span of 17 bases. This CDR3 spans 16 amino acids. CDR3 nucleotide sequence: TGTGCCAGCAGCTTACGCCGACCGGGACATCACTACGAGCAGTACTTC. It translates to CASSLRRPGHHYEQYF.

The rearrangement joins TRBV14 to TRBJ1-5; the D gene is possibly TRBD1 (5 bases). The length of the CDR3 is 14 residues. Deletions cut 4 bases from V and 2 bases from J, with 9 bases between. Looked up from germline, CDR1 is SGHDN and CDR2 is FVKESK. The CDR3 region is CASSPTQGNQPQHF. Here the CDR3 DNA reads TGTGCCAGCAGCCCAACACAGGGCAATCAGCCCCAGCATTTT.

The chain employs TRBV6-5 and TRBJ1-5; D remains ambiguous. Germline V gene data show CDR1 as MNHEY and CDR2 as SVGAGI. The V end lost 7 bases, the J end lost 1 base, and 11 bases lay between the germline ends. The CDR3 is made up of 14 amino acids. The CDR3 region has the DNA TGTGCCAGCAAAAGCAGGTTAAGCAATCAGCCCCAGCATTTT. Translating gives CASKSRLSNQPQHF.

The J gene is TRBJ1-3, the V gene TRBV10-3; D is unresolved. V was cut by 2 bases and J by 3 bases, with 8 bases left in between. CDR1 and CDR2 from the germline V gene are ENHRY and SYGVKD. This CDR3 is 14 amino acids long. The CDR3 region has the DNA TGTGCCATCAGTGAGCCGGGGATTGGAAACACCATATATTTT. As protein: CAISEPGIGNTIYF.

V and J are TRBV6-4 and TRBJ2-2; a possible D gene is TRBD1 (5 bases). Trimming pared 1 base from V and 5 bases from J, leaving 14 bases between. The CDR3 covers 16 residues. CDR1 is MRHNA, CDR2 SNTAGT, per germline. The CDR3 loop is CASSDFPGRDTGELFF. CDR3 coding DNA: TGTGCCAGCAGTGACTTCCCAGGGCGAGATACCGGGGAGCTGTTTTTT.

V gene TRBV7-9 combines with J gene TRBJ1-2; D possibly corresponds to TRBD1 (6 bases). Per the germline V gene, CDR1 is SEHNR and CDR2 is FQNEAQ (reference sequence). The CDR3 totals 15 residues. Trimming took off 5 bases at V and 4 bases at J, with 17 bases between the two ends. The CDR3 bases are TGTGCCAGCAGCCCCCTGGCAGGGGAGGCCTATGGCTACACCTTC. It is translated as CASSPLAGEAYGYTF.

This sequence joins TRBV10-3 and TRBJ2-7; the D gene is possibly TRBD1 (7 bases). The germline gives CDR1 ENHRY, CDR2 SYGVKD. Trimming removed 4 bases at V and 3 bases at J, with 13 bases between. This CDR3 comprises 14 residues. This chain's CDR3 is CAISAGGQIYEQYF. DNA for the CDR3: TGTGCCATCAGTGCAGGGGGGCAAATCTACGAGCAGTACTTC.

The chain employs TRBV3-1 (or the pseudogene TRBV3-2) and TRBJ2-2; D perhaps matches TRBD1 (5 bases). Germline values: CDR1 LGHDT, CDR2 YNNKEL (reference sequence). The CDR3 length is 17 residues. V was pared by 0 bases and J by 0 bases, with 11 bases between. CDR3 DNA: TGTGCCAGCAGCCAAGAGGACACGACTTCGAACACCGGGGAGCTGTTTTTT. Encoded protein: CASSQEDTTSNTGELFF.

The chain employs TRBV6-2 or TRBV6-3 and TRBJ2-1; possible D gene TRBD2, 7 bases. There are 15 residues in the CDR3. In germline, CDR1 is MNHEY, CDR2 SVGEGT. The V and J ends lost 6 bases and 0 bases respectively, with 12 bases between them. Written as DNA, the CDR3 is TGTGCCAGCAGCATACGGGGGGCCTCCTACAATGAGCAGTTCTTC. Amino acid sequence: CASSIRGASYNEQFF.

The chain joins TRBV15 to TRBJ1-5, with 9 bases lining up with TRBD1. V was pared by 3 bases and J by 6 bases, with 9 bases of the junction left unmatched. Per the germline V gene, CDR1 is LNHNV and CDR2 is YYDKDF (reference sequence). The CDR3 has 16 amino acids. CDR3 loop: CATSRVQGAAGQPQHF. CDR3 nucleotides: TGTGCCACCAGCAGGGTACAGGGGGCGGCCGGTCAGCCCCAGCATTTT.

The chain employs TRBV7-2 and TRBJ1-2, with D unclear. The germline V gene has CDR1 SGHTA and CDR2 FQGNSA. The CDR3 loop spans 13 amino acids. The V end lost 0 bases, the J end lost 8 bases, and 10 bases lay between the germline ends. CDR3 residues: CASSLARAGGYTF. The CDR3 DNA reads as TGTGCCAGCAGCTTAGCGCGGGCTGGGGGCTACACCTTC.

This clone was seen a few times. The J gene is TRBJ2-4, the V gene TRBV19; D unresolved. Trimming stripped 3 bases from V and 5 bases from J, with 11 bases between. This CDR3 has 14 residues. In germline, CDR1 is LNHDA, CDR2 SQIVND (reference sequence). The CDR3 DNA sequence: TGTGCCAGTAGTATTTCTAGAGCAGAAAACATTCAGTACTTC. It translates to CASSISRAENIQYF.

The gene calls are TRBV15 and TRBJ2-1, with 7 bases fitting TRBD1. The V segment lost 9 bases and the J segment 3 bases; nucleotides outside the gene matches: 11. Germline CDR1 and CDR2: LNHNV and YYDKDF (reference sequence). The CDR3 length is 15 residues. The CDR3 DNA is TGTGCCACAGAAAGTCCGGGACAGAGCTACAATGAGCAGTTCTTC. It is translated as CATESPGQSYNEQFF.

The CDR3 DNA reads as TGTGCCAGCAGCCCCCTGGGATCTTATATGAACACTGAAGCTTTCTTT. It yields the protein CASSPLGSYMNTEAFF. This chain links TRBV9 with TRBJ1-1, with no clear D. Trimming pared 4 bases from V and 0 bases from J, leaving 16 bases between. The CDR3 contains 16 residues. Germline-derived CDR1 and CDR2 are SGDLS and YYNGEE.

V and J are TRBV6-2 or TRBV6-3 and TRBJ2-5; perhaps TRBD2 as D (5 bases). Germline assignment: CDR1 MNHEY and CDR2 SVGEGT. This CDR3 is 14 amino acids long. V gave up 0 bases and J gave up 5 bases, with 10 bases separating them. The CDR3 here is CASSYSRVVETQYF. CDR3 DNA: TGTGCCAGCAGTTACTCGAGGGTCGTGGAGACCCAGTACTTC.

This chain connects TRBV3-1 (or the pseudogene TRBV3-2) to TRBJ2-3; 11 positions agree with TRBD2. V dropped 3 bases and J dropped 0; count of bases not matched to a gene: 11. The CDR3 covers 19 residues. Germline values: CDR1 LGHDT, CDR2 YNNKEL (reference sequence). The DNA for the CDR3 is TGTGCCAGCAGCCAGTACCGGGCTAGCGGGGGGAAAAGCACAGATACGCAGTATTTT. It translates to CASSQYRASGGKSTDTQYF.

This clone was recorded only once. The chain joins TRBV4-3 to TRBJ1-3; D gene uncertain. Trimming pared 0 bases from V and 0 bases from J, leaving 9 bases between. There are 16 residues in the CDR3. Germline loops: CDR1 LGHNA, CDR2 YSLEER. The CDR3 loop reads CASSQDSRGSGNTIYF. CDR3 DNA sequence: TGCGCCAGCAGCCAAGATAGTCGGGGCTCTGGAAACACCATATATTTT.

The CDR3 coding sequence is TGTGCCAGCACAGACAGGGTGGTCACTGAAGCTTTCTTT. This translates into CASTDRVVTEAFF. The chain couples TRBV6-4 to TRBJ1-1, with 7 bases that match TRBD1. V lost 7 bases and J lost 4; bases outside the gene matches: 6. This CDR3 is 13 amino acids long. Per the germline V gene, CDR1 is MRHNA and CDR2 is SNTAGT.

V and J are TRBV6-5 and TRBJ2-7; D is perhaps TRBD2 (6 bases). Germline lookup yields CDR1 MNHEY and CDR2 SVGAGI. The CDR3 length is 15 residues. V was shortened by 2 bases and J by 0 bases, with 11 bases between the two germline ends. In DNA form, the CDR3 reads TGTGCCAGCAGTTACGCGCCCGGGAGCTCCTACGAGCAGTACTTC. Its protein product is CASSYAPGSSYEQYF.

The V call is TRBV27, the J call TRBJ1-6; D gene unclear. V was pared by 0 bases and J by 8 bases, with 14 bases between. The CDR3 covers 16 residues. Per the germline V gene, CDR1 is MNHEY and CDR2 is SMNVEV (reference sequence). As DNA, the CDR3 is TGTGCCAGCAGTTTATCGGGTATTATAAGGCATTCACCCCTCCACTTT. Amino acid sequence: CASSLSGIIRHSPLHF.

V gene TRBV2 combines with J gene TRBJ2-5; D is unclear. This CDR3 is built from 15 residues. Germline CDR1 reads SNHLY; CDR2 reads FYNNEI. Trimming pared 1 base from V and 4 bases from J, leaving 13 bases between. The CDR3, as DNA: TGTGCCAGCAGTGAAGGTCGGTCTAGGTCAGAGACCCAGTACTTC. Protein product: CASSEGRSRSETQYF.

The J gene is TRBJ2-7, the V gene TRBV7-8, with D possibly matching TRBD2 (5 bases). In germline, CDR1 is SGHVS, CDR2 FQNEAQ. This CDR3 region has 15 residues. The V end lost 6 bases, the J end lost 0 bases, and 15 bases lay between the germline ends. CDR3 sequence: CASSWWTEGSYEQYF. DNA of the CDR3: TGTGCCAGCAGTTGGTGGACTGAGGGCTCCTACGAGCAGTACTTC.

The chain couples TRBV2 to TRBJ2-3; D not resolved. Germline lookup yields CDR1 SNHLY and CDR2 FYNNEI. This CDR3 has 16 residues. Trimming shortened V by 8 bases and J by 0 bases, and 18 bases separated the two germline ends. CDR3 region: CASPSQPTSSTDTQYF. The CDR3 region has the DNA TGTGCCAGCCCCTCCCAGCCCACGTCTAGCACAGATACGCAGTATTTT.

This chain connects TRBV5-1 to TRBJ1-4; tentatively, D is TRBD1 (5 bases). This CDR3 has 15 amino acids. Germline lookup yields CDR1 SGHRS and CDR2 YFSETQ. V was clipped by 1 base and J by 4 bases, with 11 bases between them. The CDR3 DNA reads TGCGCCAGCAGCTTGAGCGGGACGGATAATGAAAAACTGTTTTTT. Residues: CASSLSGTDNEKLFF. Combining the CDR3 with reference TRBV5-1 and TRBJ1-4 gives the whole variable domain KAGVTQTPRYLIKTRGQQVTLSCSPISGHRSVSWYQQTPGQGLQFLFEYFSETQRNKGNFPGRFSGRQFSNSRSEMNVSTLELGDSALYLCASSLSGTDNEKLFFGSGTQLSVL.

The chain links TRBV5-1 to TRBJ2-5, with D possibly called TRBD1 or TRBD2 (5 bases each). The germline gives CDR1 SGHRS, CDR2 YFSETQ. V dropped 7 bases and J dropped 1 base, with 17 bases sitting between them. The CDR3 spans 15 residues. The CDR3 DNA reads as TGCGCCAGCTTCGGGGCGACTGGTGGCCAAGAGACCCAGTACTTC. Encoded protein: CASFGATGGQETQYF.